The 15 T cell receptor beta chains in this list originate from one sample, sequenced in a study of cytomegalovirus exposure and HLA in healthy donors. Amplification used 60 Vbeta primers and 13 Jbeta primers. Sequenced by immunoSEQ multiplex PCR; TCRdb stores in-frame clones only, minus some. Among over 90,000 clones listed, approximately 80% were seen once. The sequenced material came from PBMCs. These TCRs come from a male donor in good health and CMV-seropositive.

The chain is built from TRBV4-1 and TRBJ2-2; 12 positions match TRBD2. Germline V gene sequence: CDR1 MGHRA, CDR2 YSYEKL. CDR3 length equals 17 residues. V shed 4 bases and J 7 bases; nucleotides not matched to a gene: 10. CDR3 DNA: TGCGCCAGCAGCCCCTACCAGACTAGCGGGAGTCACGGGGAGCTGTTTTTT. This codes for CASSPYQTSGSHGELFF.

CDR3 protein: CASSLYLGRELEQFF. CDR3 bases: TGTGCCAGCAGCTTGTATCTCGGGCGGGAGCTCGAGCAGTTCTTC. The chain recombines TRBV7-2 with TRBJ2-1, with 7 bases aligning to TRBD2. CDR3 length equals 15 residues. J gave up 10 bases and V 3 bases, and 12 bases lay outside the gene matches. Germline V gene lookup returns CDR1 SGHTA and CDR2 FQGNSA.

This clone was seen once. The V gene is TRBV19, the J gene TRBJ2-5, with 9 bases matching TRBD1. V lost 5 bases to trimming and J lost 11 bases; unmatched junction nucleotides: 18. The CDR3 sequence is 16 residues long. Germline CDR1 and CDR2: LNHDA and SQIVND (reference sequence). CDR3 in DNA: TGTGCCAGTAGTTCACACGGGACAGGGAGACTCGGGGAGCAGTACTTC. It translates to CASSSHGTGRLGEQYF.

This chain uses TRBV10-3 with TRBJ1-1; D perhaps matches TRBD1 (6 bases). Germline V gene sequence: CDR1 ENHRY, CDR2 SYGVKD. Trimming took 7 bases from V and 7 from J, leaving 16 bases between them. This CDR3 spans 13 amino acids. The CDR3 nucleotides read TGTGCCATCACCCCGGACAGTACCAATGAAGCTTTCTTT. Its protein product is CAITPDSTNEAFF.

The rearrangement links TRBV5-4 to TRBJ2-7, with D perhaps matching TRBD1 (6 bases). With 5 bases removed from V and 0 bases from J, the gap between germline ends came to 12 bases. CDR1 and CDR2 (germline): SGHNT, YYREEE (reference sequence). The CDR3 has 14 residues. This CDR3 reads CASSWDMSSYEQYF. The CDR3 DNA is TGTGCCAGCAGTTGGGACATGAGCTCCTACGAGCAGTACTTC.

CDR3 sequence (DNA): TGTGCCAGCAGCTTGGGAGGGGGAGAGAATCAGCCCCAGCATTTT. Amino acids: CASSLGGGENQPQHF. The chain links TRBV5-4 to TRBJ1-5, with D tentatively TRBD1 (6 bases). The CDR3 consists of 15 residues. The germline V gene has CDR1 SGHNT and CDR2 YYREEE (reference sequence). V lost 0 bases and J 4 bases, leaving 11 bases between the germline ends.

The chain carries TRBV10-3 and TRBJ2-1; 9 nucleotides agree with TRBD2. The CDR3 sequence is 13 residues long. The germline V gene encodes CDR1 ENHRY and CDR2 SYGVKD. J lost 7 bases, V lost 6 bases, and 4 bases had no gene match. CDR3 DNA: TGTGCCATCAGCATAGCGGGAGCTAATGAGCAGTTCTTC. It codes for CAISIAGANEQFF.

This clone was detected only once. The gene calls are TRBV5-1 and TRBJ1-4; 7 bases line up with TRBD1. Trimming at V came to 5 bases and at J to 8 bases, leaving 9 bases not matched to a gene. Per the germline V gene, CDR1 is SGHRS and CDR2 is YFSETQ. This CDR3 contains 14 residues. Here the CDR3 DNA reads TGCGCCAGCAGTTCCCGACAGGGCGGGGAAAAACTGTTTTTT. As protein: CASSSRQGGEKLFF.

The chain joins TRBV19 to TRBJ1-5; tentatively, D is TRBD1 (6 bases). Trimming pared 8 bases from V and 3 bases from J, leaving 8 bases between. The CDR3 sequence is 12 residues long. The V gene's germline CDR1 is LNHDA and CDR2 SQIVND (reference sequence). CDR3 residues: CASGDTNQPQHF. For the CDR3, the DNA is TGTGCCAGTGGGGACACCAATCAGCCCCAGCATTTT. The full variable domain, rest sourced from reference TRBV19 and TRBJ1-5, is DGGITQSPKYLFRKEGQNVTLSCEQNLNHDAMYWYRQDPGQGLRLIYYSQIVNDFQKGDIAEGYSVSREKKESFPLTVTSAQKNPTAFYLCASGDTNQPQHFGDGTRLSIL.

The chain employs TRBV4-2 and TRBJ2-7; maybe TRBD2 (6 bases). The CDR3 spans 16 residues. Per germline, CDR1 LGHNA and CDR2 YNFKEQ. The V and J ends lost 0 bases and 0 bases respectively, with 12 bases between them. CDR3 coding DNA: TGTGCCAGCAGCCAAGAGTTCGCGGGGCACTCCTACGAGCAGTACTTC. Protein: CASSQEFAGHSYEQYF.

The chain has TRBV7-2 and TRBJ2-3; D is unclear. V was cut by 7 bases and J by 6 bases, with 8 bases left in between. This CDR3 contains 11 residues. Germline V lookup: CDR1 SGHTA, CDR2 FQGNSA. Written as DNA, the CDR3 is TGTGCCAGCACCGCCGGGGATACGCAGTATTTT. This encodes CASTAGDTQYF.

The rearrangement uses TRBV19 and TRBJ1-1, with 7 bases aligning to TRBD1. V dropped 7 bases and J dropped 4; count of bases not matched to a gene: 12. Germline V gene data show CDR1 as LNHDA and CDR2 as SQIVND (reference sequence). This CDR3 has 15 residues. CDR3 region: CASISTGSGATEAFF. DNA for the CDR3: TGTGCCAGTATCTCGACAGGGTCGGGCGCCACTGAAGCTTTCTTT.

This clone came up once. The chain employs TRBV18 and TRBJ2-5; D unresolved. The J call may be wrong; the DNA end is better matched by TRBJ2-7. Looked up from germline, CDR1 is KGHSH and CDR2 is LQKENI. The CDR3 extends over 12 amino acids. CDR3 bases: TGTGCCAGCTCACCTGAGGCCTACGAGCAGTACTTC. Protein sequence: CASSPEAYEQYF.

Points on this clone: Germline and junction disagree at one end, which may indicate a read error. The chain has TRBV7-9 and TRBJ2-1, with a possible D match to TRBD1 (5 bases). The CDR3 has 15 amino acids. Germline V lookup: CDR1 SEHNR, CDR2 FQNEAQ (reference sequence). The CDR3 reads CSSSLILGAYNEQFF. The CDR3 DNA is TGTTCCAGCAGCTTAATTCTAGGGGCATACAATGAGCAGTTCTTC.

V usage is TRBV28 and J usage is TRBJ2-7, with 8 positions matching TRBD1. CDR3 length equals 16 residues. V lost 1 base and J lost 1; bases outside the gene matches: 6. Looked up from germline, CDR1 is MDHEN and CDR2 is SYDVKM. The CDR3 DNA reads as TGTGCCAGCAGTTTATTTCCGGACAGGGCGTCCTACGAGCAGTACTTC. Translation gives CASSLFPDRASYEQYF.